These 2 T cell receptor beta chains share one sample of origin, sequenced in a study of blood T cells in healthy people across ages. Primed by a sample-barcoded 5' primer and a J-beta primer mix, a second PCR proceeded for about 7 to 11 cycles. TCRdb fed the 5' RACE reads into MiXCR, producing one record per CDR3 protein. Of almost 1 million distinct CDR3 sequences listed, 45% to 60% were seen once; the top ten hold about 22%. Sequencing was carried out using blood. The source is a woman aged 60-75 years in good health.

The chain links TRBV29-1 to TRBJ2-5; the match to TRBD2 covers 7 bases. J was trimmed by 3 bases and V by 7 bases; bases with no gene match: 5. Germline lookup yields CDR1 SQVTM and CDR2 ANQGSEA. The CDR3 contains 12 residues. The CDR3 bases are TGCAGCGCCGGGGGGTCAGAAGAGACCCAGTACTTC. Protein sequence: CSAGGSEETQYF.

The gene calls are TRBV27 and TRBJ2-5; D gene uncertain. The CDR3 runs 17 residues. The germline V and J ends were trimmed by 5 bases and 5 bases, with 24 bases remaining between them. Germline V gene sequence: CDR1 MNHEY, CDR2 SMNVEV (reference sequence). The CDR3 loop is CASSPRSVFPNSETQYF. CDR3 DNA sequence: TGTGCCAGCAGTCCCCGTTCTGTATTCCCTAATTCGGAGACCCAGTACTTC.